This TCR beta chain was found in a study of T cell clonotyping in hematopoietic cell transplantation. Regarding the study as a whole: After transplant, recipient diversity fell while pathologically expanded clonotypes grew through day 180.

To note about this clone: Its target is not known.

The CDR3 has 17 residues. CDR1 and CDR2 (germline): SSHAT, FNYEAQ (reference sequence). Trimming removed 1 base from V and 5 bases from J; junction bases left unmatched: 13. Measured with immunoSEQ multiplex PCR; TCRdb has only the in-frame clones, and not every one. The sample holds some 35,000 clones; 85% to 95% are singletons and the top ten take around 1.6%. Noted time point: recipient sample about 28 days before transplant, after cytoreduction. The sequences come from peripheral blood mononuclear cells, collected before stem cell transplant. This sequence joins TRBV7-7 and TRBJ2-5, with 7 bases identical to TRBD2. The receptor's source is a man aged 40-55 years with chronic myeloid leukemia. Some clones in this sample may be carry-over from other donors' samples. The CDR3 loop reads CASSLESPWEGLETQYF. The DNA of the CDR3 is TGTGCCAGCAGCTTAGAAAGCCCCTGGGAGGGGCTGGAGACCCAGTACTTC.